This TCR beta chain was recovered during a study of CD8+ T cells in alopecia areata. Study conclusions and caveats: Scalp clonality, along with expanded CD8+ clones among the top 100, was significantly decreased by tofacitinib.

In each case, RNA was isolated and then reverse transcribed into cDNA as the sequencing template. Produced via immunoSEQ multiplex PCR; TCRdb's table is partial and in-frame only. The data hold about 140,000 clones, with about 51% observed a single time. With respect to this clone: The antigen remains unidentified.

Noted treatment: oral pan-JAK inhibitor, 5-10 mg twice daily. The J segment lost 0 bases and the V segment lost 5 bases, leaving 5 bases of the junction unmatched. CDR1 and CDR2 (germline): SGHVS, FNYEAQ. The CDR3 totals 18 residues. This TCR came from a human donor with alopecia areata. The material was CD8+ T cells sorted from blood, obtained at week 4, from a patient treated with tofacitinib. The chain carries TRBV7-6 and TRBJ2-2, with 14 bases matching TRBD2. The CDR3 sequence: CASSTGLAGGANTGELFF. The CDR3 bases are TGTGCCAGCAGCACAGGACTAGCGGGGGGCGCGAACACCGGGGAGCTGTTTTTT.